One and the same sample provided the 18 T cell receptor beta chains below, sequenced in a study of post-analysis software for immune sequencing data. Study-level points and caveats: Controls showed lower frequencies than patients for a few TRBV segments, and TRBV5-6, TRBV5-1 and TRBV20-1 were among these.

These receptors lack a known antigen. Unique molecular identifiers had been added to the TCR beta cDNA libraries. TCRdb re-analysed the PCR reads in MiXCR, keeping a single row per CDR3 protein. Of about 770,000 distinct CDR3 sequences listed, about half are singletons. The sample taken for sequencing was blood. These receptors were collected from a girl aged 10-17 years with multiple sclerosis.

The chain carries TRBV12-3 or TRBV12-4 and TRBJ2-1; 8 nucleotides agree with TRBD1. There are 15 residues in the CDR3. The V gene end was trimmed by 6 bases and the J gene end by 9 bases; junction bases not matched to a gene: 13. The CDR3 DNA reads as TGTGCCAGCAGATCGACAGGGGTACGAGGGGGTGAGCAGTTCTTC. Protein product: CASRSTGVRGGEQFF.

J is TRBJ2-4 and V is TRBV20-1; 11 positions match TRBD2. The closer fit of TRBJ2-7 to the DNA end suggests the J call may be wrong. The CDR3 length is 15 residues. CDR1 DFQATT and CDR2 SNEGSKA come from the germline V gene (reference sequence). The CDR3 protein is CSATELAGGPYEQYF. The CDR3 DNA follows: TGCAGTGCAACCGAGTTAGCGGGAGGGCCCTACGAGCAGTACTTC.

The CDR3 here is CASSLRTGVPGEQYF. The CDR3 DNA reads TGTGCCAGCAGCTTGCGGACAGGGGTTCCCGGCGAGCAGTACTTC. V and J are TRBV11-1 and TRBJ2-7; 9 positions match TRBD1. This CDR3 comprises 15 residues. The V segment lost 3 bases and the J segment 6 bases; nucleotides outside the gene matches: 9. CDR1 is SGHAT and CDR2 is FQDESV in the germline V gene (reference sequence). Filled out from reference TRBV11-1 and TRBJ2-7, the complete variable domain reads EAEVAQSPRYKITEKSQAVAFWCDPISGHATLYWYRQILGQGPELLVQFQDESVVDDSQLPKDRFSAERLKGVDSTLKIQPAELGDSAMYLCASSLRTGVPGEQYFGPGTRLTVT.

This clonotype turned up a few times. The chain uses TRBV4-3 and TRBJ2-7, with a weak D call TRBD2 (6 bases). The CDR3 runs to 14 residues. CDR1 LGHNA and CDR2 YSLEER come from the germline V gene. V gave up 2 bases and J gave up 7 bases, with 15 bases separating them. The CDR3 sequence: CASSQYGTGGEQYF. The CDR3 bases are TGCGCCAGCAGCCAATACGGGACCGGGGGAGAGCAGTACTTC.

This clonotype came up a few times. The rearrangement uses TRBV24-1 and TRBJ2-1; 11 positions agree with TRBD2. Looked up from germline, CDR1 is KGHDR and CDR2 is SFDVKD. The junction had 4 bases not matched to a gene; V was cut back by 9 bases and J by 4 bases. The CDR3 loop spans 14 amino acids. The CDR3 here is CATALAGGYNEQFF. For the CDR3, the DNA is TGTGCCACCGCCCTAGCGGGAGGATACAATGAGCAGTTCTTC.

The chain has TRBV20-1 and TRBJ1-2; D is ambiguous. In germline, CDR1 is DFQATT, CDR2 SNEGSKA (reference sequence). Trimming took 6 bases from V and 5 from J, leaving 13 bases between them. The CDR3 runs to 12 residues. In DNA, the CDR3 is TGCAGTGCCACTACAGAGGGTTATGGCTACACCTTC. This gives the protein CSATTEGYGYTF.

Remarks on this clonotype: An end of the junction differs from the germline gene, which may be a read error. The chain employs TRBV6-2 or TRBV6-3 and TRBJ1-1; TRBD1 might be the D (5 bases). The CDR3 covers 14 residues. Germline CDR1 MNHEY, CDR2 SVGEGT. CDR3 protein: CASRYSQGNTEAFF. The CDR3 nucleotides are TGTGCCAGCAGGTACTCTCAGGGGAACACTGAAGCTTTCTTT.

The chain recombines TRBV28 with TRBJ2-4; 14 nucleotides line up with TRBD2. The CDR3 covers 15 residues. With V trimmed by 6 bases and J by 13 bases, 11 bases remained unmatched. Germline CDR1 is MDHEN and CDR2 is SYDVKM. The CDR3: CASRGLAGEGSKQYF. The CDR3 bases are TGTGCCAGCAGGGGACTAGCGGGAGAGGGATCGAAGCAGTACTTC.

The gene calls are TRBV30 and TRBJ1-1, with a tentative D call TRBD1 (5 bases). Per the germline V gene, CDR1 is GTSNPN and CDR2 is SVGIG (reference sequence). V shed 0 bases and J shed 1 base, with 15 bases lying between them. The CDR3 has 16 residues. This chain's CDR3 is CAWSVPGGTRNTEAFF. CDR3 DNA: TGTGCCTGGAGTGTACCTGGAGGGACGCGGAACACTGAAGCTTTCTTT.

This clonotype has only a few counts. The chain employs TRBV9 and TRBJ2-7, with a possible D match to TRBD1 (6 bases). CDR1 and CDR2 from the germline V gene are SGDLS and YYNGEE. Trimming left V 0 bases short and J 5 bases short, with 9 bases between. The length of the CDR3 is 13 residues. Written as DNA, the CDR3 is TGTGCCAGCAGCGTAGTAGGGACAAACGAGCAGTACTTC. Translation gives CASSVVGTNEQYF.

The genes are TRBV9 and TRBJ2-2, with D perhaps matching TRBD1 (6 bases). V shed 4 bases and J shed 5 bases, with 30 bases lying between them. CDR1 is SGDLS, CDR2 YYNGEE, per germline. This CDR3 region has 20 residues. CDR3 DNA sequence: TGTGCCAGCAGCCCTTTACACGAACACCGGGGCAGGGGACCTACCGGGGAGCTGTTTTTT. Encoded protein: CASSPLHEHRGRGPTGELFF. Based on the CDR3 plus reference TRBV9 and TRBJ2-2, the full variable domain is DSGVTQTPKHLITATGQRVTLRCSPRSGDLSVYWYQQSLDQGLQFLIQYYNGEERAKGNILERFSAQQFPDLHSELNLSSLELGDSALYFCASSPLHEHRGRGPTGELFFGEGSRLTVL.

This sequence joins TRBV29-1 and TRBJ2-1; 11 nucleotides align to TRBD2. CDR1 is SQVTM and CDR2 is ANQGSEA in the germline V gene. This CDR3 contains 14 residues. V dropped 7 bases and J dropped 7; count of bases not matched to a gene: 9. CDR3 nucleotide sequence: TGCAGCGGCGGACTAGCGGGTGAGGCAAATGAGCAGTTCTTC. Translation gives CSGGLAGEANEQFF.

V usage is TRBV2 and J usage is TRBJ2-3, with D possibly called TRBD1 or TRBD2 (5 bases each). Germline CDR1 and CDR2: SNHLY and FYNNEI. V was cut by 1 base and J by 1 base, with 18 bases left in between. This CDR3 is 18 amino acids long. CDR3 loop: CASSEDVRDPRRTDTQYF. CDR3 DNA: TGTGCCAGCAGTGAAGATGTACGGGACCCACGACGCACAGATACGCAGTATTTT.

The chain combines TRBV7-2 with TRBJ2-5; D possibly corresponds to TRBD2 (6 bases). V lost 0 bases and J lost 5, with 10 bases in between. The V gene's germline CDR1 is SGHTA and CDR2 FQGNSA. The CDR3 length is 14 residues. CDR3 coding DNA: TGTGCCAGCAGCTTAGCAGGAGGGTTCGAGACCCAGTACTTC. The encoded protein is CASSLAGGFETQYF.

This clonotype has a handful of counts. At one end, the junction sequence differs from germline, possibly due to a read error. The chain couples TRBV5-1 to TRBJ2-7; no reliable D call. CDR1 and CDR2 (germline): SGHRS, YFSETQ. The CDR3 contains 13 residues. CDR3 region: CASSLVSGYEQYF. CDR3 coding DNA: TGTGCCAGCAGCTTAGTCTCCGGCTACGAGCAGTACTTC.

This clonotype was seen a handful of times. The rearrangement uses TRBV5-8 and TRBJ1-1; D is unclear. With 4 bases removed from V and 5 bases from J, the gap between germline ends came to 6 bases. Germline CDR1 and CDR2: SGHTS and YDEGEE. There are 11 residues in the CDR3. The CDR3 spells CASSGWTEAFF. The CDR3 coding sequence is TGTGCCAGCAGCGGATGGACTGAAGCTTTCTTT.

V gene TRBV15 combines with J gene TRBJ1-2, with D possibly TRBD1 on 5 matching bases. The CDR3 sequence is 13 residues long. CDR1 and CDR2 (germline): LNHNV, YYDKDF (reference sequence). Trimming stripped 5 bases from V and 5 bases from J, with 12 bases between. The CDR3 DNA is TGTGCCACCAGCCTCGGGACGGCTTATGGCTACACCTTC. It is translated as CATSLGTAYGYTF.

Note on this clonotype: Germline and junction disagree at one end, which may indicate a read error. This chain uses TRBV11-2 with TRBJ2-1; D gene uncertain. This CDR3 is 15 amino acids long. Germline CDR1 is SGHAT and CDR2 is FQNNGV. Written as DNA, the CDR3 is TGTGCCAGCAACTTAGTGGGCTCCTCCTACAATGAGCAGTTCTTC. This codes for CASNLVGSSYNEQFF.